The subject of this entry is one T cell receptor (beta chain). Its antigen is not identified. These data originate in a study of cytomegalovirus exposure and HLA in healthy donors. The CDR3 spans 14 residues. V lost 2 bases, J lost 5 bases, and 2 bases stayed unmatched. CDR1 and CDR2 (germline): MNHEY, SMNVEV (reference sequence). With 60 Vbeta and 13 Jbeta primers, the PCR was carried out. Original processing notes: In a later analysis, of 80 million or so unique beta chains, about 12 million appeared in at least two donors. Using immunoSEQ multiplex PCR, the repertoire was profiled, and TCRdb retains in-frame clones only, with some absent. V, J and clone size were drawn from that table, and D and trimming were deduced from the DNA. The data contain around 170,000 clones, more than 80% of them singletons. Study findings and constraints: High sensitivity and specificity were reportedly achieved when the classifier diagnosed cytomegalovirus status.

The chain joins TRBV27 to TRBJ2-2, with 7 bases identical to TRBD1. The source of this sequence is a woman aged 45-60 years in good health and CMV-seropositive. The material sequenced was PBMCs. The CDR3 spells CASSLRGPTGELFF. The CDR3 DNA follows: TGTGCCAGCAGTTTAAGGGGGCCAACCGGGGAGCTGTTTTTT.